Below, 12 T cell receptor beta chains from the same sample are listed, as sequenced in a study of blood T cell repertoires in COVID-19. Sequenced by immunoSEQ multiplex PCR; TCRdb stores in-frame clones only, minus some. In the table there are some 260,000 clones, more than 65% of which are singletons. Sequencing input: peripheral blood. The receptors stem from a woman between 18 and 29 years old with acute or convalescent COVID-19.

The CDR3 bases are TGTGCCAGCTCACCAAGTAGTGGACAGAGCAATCAGCCCCAGCATTTT. Translated: CASSPSSGQSNQPQHF. V is TRBV18 and J is TRBJ1-5, with TRBD1 as a possible D gene (6 bases). The CDR3 sequence is 16 residues long. Trimming removed 2 bases at V and 1 base at J, with 12 bases between. Looked up from germline, CDR1 is KGHSH and CDR2 is LQKENI.

This clone was detected once. The J gene is TRBJ2-2, the V gene TRBV5-4; unclear D gene. The CDR3 totals 13 residues. Trimming took 4 bases from V and 0 from J, leaving 4 bases between them. Looked up from germline, CDR1 is SGHNT and CDR2 is YYREEE (reference sequence). The DNA for the CDR3 is TGTGCCAGCAGCCTCGCGAACACCGGGGAGCTGTTTTTT. Translation: CASSLANTGELFF. Supplemented by reference TRBV5-4 and TRBJ2-2, the full variable domain reads ETGVTQSPTHLIKTRGQQVTLRCSSQSGHNTVSWYQQALGQGPQFIFQYYREEENGRGNFPPRFSGLQFPNYSSELNVNALELDDSALYLCASSLANTGELFFGEGSRLTVL.

This chain uses TRBV6-5 with TRBJ2-1; D possibly corresponds to TRBD1 (5 bases). CDR3 length: 13 amino acids. The germline CDR1 and CDR2 sequences are MNHEY and SVGAGI. The V end lost 5 bases, the J end lost 5 bases, and 10 bases lay between the germline ends. CDR3 in DNA: TGTGCCAGCAGTCAGGGCCCGAACAATGAGCAGTTCTTC. Its translation: CASSQGPNNEQFF.

V gene TRBV12-3 or TRBV12-4 combines with J gene TRBJ2-1; TRBD1 agrees at 7 bases. This CDR3 has 11 residues. Trimming at V came to 5 bases and at J to 11 bases, leaving 3 bases not matched to a gene. CDR3 in DNA: TGTGCCAGCAGTCCGACAGGGAAGCAGTTCTTC. This sequence encodes CASSPTGKQFF.

The CDR3 DNA is TGTGCCAGCAGCTTGGGGACAGGGACTGACGAGCAGTACTTC. It is translated as CASSLGTGTDEQYF. V is TRBV5-5 and J is TRBJ2-7; 8 bases are a match to TRBD1. The CDR3 totals 14 residues. The V and J ends lost 0 bases and 5 bases, in that order; junction bases with no gene match: 4. Germline assignment: CDR1 SGHKS and CDR2 YYEKEE (reference sequence).

This clone was found a few times. The chain has TRBV7-3 and TRBJ1-5; TRBD1 agrees at 7 bases. The V gene end was trimmed by 8 bases and the J gene end by 7 bases; junction bases not matched to a gene: 20. This CDR3 comprises 17 residues. Per germline, CDR1 SGHTA and CDR2 FQGTGA. CDR3 sequence (DNA): TGTGCCAGCGGGGGCAGGGACAGACACAACCCGGGGCAGCCCCAGCATTTT. This sequence encodes CASGGRDRHNPGQPQHF.

The rearrangement uses TRBV9 and TRBJ1-3; D unresolved. V was trimmed by 3 bases and J by 0 bases, leaving 10 bases between them. CDR1 is SGDLS, CDR2 YYNGEE, per germline. This CDR3 spans 15 amino acids. The CDR3 reads CASSAAGISGNTIYF. The DNA for the CDR3 is TGTGCCAGCAGCGCTGCGGGGATCTCTGGAAACACCATATATTTT.

The V gene is TRBV6-2 or TRBV6-3, the J gene TRBJ2-7, with D possibly being TRBD2 (6 bases). CDR1 is MNHEY, CDR2 SVGEGT, per germline. The CDR3 has 15 residues. V dropped 6 bases and J dropped 3 bases, with 18 bases sitting between them. The CDR3 sequence is CASSPRGLTYYEQYF. The DNA for the CDR3 is TGTGCCAGCAGCCCACGGGGACTGACATACTACGAGCAGTACTTC.

This clone has more than one count but fewer than ten. This chain uses TRBV5-1 with TRBJ2-7; D ambiguous. V was shortened by 5 bases and J by 2 bases, with 14 bases between the two germline ends. Germline CDR1 reads SGHRS; CDR2 reads YFSETQ. This CDR3 has 14 residues. The CDR3 here is CASRTERLTYEQYF. CDR3 DNA: TGCGCCAGCAGAACAGAACGGCTCACCTACGAGCAGTACTTC.

The chain couples TRBV3-1 (or the pseudogene TRBV3-2) to TRBJ2-7; 8 bases are shared with TRBD1. The CDR3 is 16 residues long. With 0 bases clipped from V and 6 bases from J, the junction kept 10 bases outside the gene matches. Germline V gene sequence: CDR1 LGHDT, CDR2 YNNKEL (reference sequence). The CDR3 bases are TGTGCCAGCAGCCAAGAGGCGGGACAGGCTTTAGGCGAGCAGTACTTC. The encoded protein is CASSQEAGQALGEQYF.

The rearrangement links TRBV11-2 to TRBJ2-1; weak D call: TRBD2 (6 bases). Germline loops: CDR1 SGHAT, CDR2 FQNNGV. The V end lost 3 bases, the J end lost 9 bases, and 18 bases lay between the germline ends. The length of the CDR3 is 15 residues. CDR3 sequence (DNA): TGTGCCAGCAGCTTTCCCCTTAGGAGGGTCGGTGAGCAGTTCTTC. Its protein product is CASSFPLRRVGEQFF.

This clone was seen just once. V is TRBV7-2 and J is TRBJ2-5, with D possibly TRBD2 on 6 matching bases. V gave up 3 bases and J gave up 3 bases, with 8 bases separating them. The V gene's germline CDR1 is SGHTA and CDR2 FQGNSA. This CDR3 contains 13 residues. CDR3 DNA: TGTGCCAGCAGCTTTGGCGGGAAAGAGACCCAGTACTTC. It codes for CASSFGGKETQYF.